This T cell receptor beta chain was obtained from a study of blood T cell repertoires in COVID-19. Study as a whole: Acute and convalescent COVID-19 samples came from the United States, Italy and Spain. Sources were T cells, B-cell-depleted T cells, or PBMCs; the material itself was cDNA or gDNA.

Germline assignment: CDR1 MNHEY and CDR2 SVGAGI. Trimming at V came to 0 bases and at J to 2 bases, leaving 2 bases not matched to a gene. The CDR3 covers 16 residues. In the original analysis: Amplification of reference gene primers was used by the study to estimate nucleated cell counts. The method was immunoSEQ multiplex PCR; TCRdb's version includes in-frame clones alone and lacks a portion of them. The D gene and trimming were derived from the DNA, and the V and J assignments and clone size from that table. The sample shows around 200,000 clones, approximately 80% of them seen only once. This clone was detected only once.

The gene calls are TRBV6-5 and TRBJ2-1; 9 bases agree with TRBD1. The sequencing sample was made of peripheral blood. The TCR originated in a woman aged 80 or over with acute or convalescent COVID-19. DNA for the CDR3: TGTGCCAGCAGTTACTCGGACAGGGGCCCCTACAATGAGCAGTTCTTC. Encoded protein: CASSYSDRGPYNEQFF.